This entry lists 7 T cell receptor beta chains sequenced from one sample in a study of cytomegalovirus exposure and HLA in healthy donors. 60 Vbeta and 13 Jbeta primers were used in PCR. Method: immunoSEQ multiplex PCR; TCRdb's copy keeps in-frame clones and lacks some. Altogether about 150,000 clones are present, roughly 64% being singletons, with the ten largest covering under 3%. The material sequenced was PBMCs. These receptors all come from a woman aged 30 to 39 in good health and CMV-seropositive.

Here the CDR3 DNA reads TGCGCCAGCAGCTTGGACGGGTACACCGGGGAGCTGTTTTTT. This sequence encodes CASSLDGYTGELFF. The chain carries TRBV5-1 and TRBJ2-2; D is unresolved. V lost 0 bases, J lost 3 bases, and 6 bases lay in between. Germline V CDR1 and CDR2: SGHRS, YFSETQ. The CDR3 contains 14 residues.

Note on this clone: One end of the junction varies from germline; a read error may be responsible. Different DNA sequences within this sample yield the same CDR3. The J gene is TRBJ1-6, the V gene TRBV5-4; 7 nucleotides line up with TRBD1. Germline CDR1 is SGHNT and CDR2 is YYREEE (reference sequence). CDR3 length: 15 residues. DNA for the CDR3: TGTGCCAGCAGCGGACCCCGGGACAGCTATTCCCCCCTCCACTTT. Translated, it gives CASSGPRDSYSPLHF.

This chain uses TRBV27 with TRBJ2-2, with D possibly being TRBD2 (5 bases). The ends were cut back, 1 base at V and 3 bases at J, with 9 bases in the middle. The CDR3 sequence is 15 residues long. Per germline, CDR1 MNHEY and CDR2 SMNVEV (reference sequence). The DNA for the CDR3 is TGTGCCAGCAGTTTATTGACTACATACACCGGGGAGCTGTTTTTT. It encodes CASSLLTTYTGELFF.

A few counts support this clone. The chain employs TRBV5-1 and TRBJ2-1, with TRBD2 identical over 7 bases. The germline gives CDR1 SGHRS, CDR2 YFSETQ. There are 14 residues in the CDR3. V was clipped by 4 bases and J by 9 bases; unmatched bases: 10. CDR3: CASSLWSGTSEQFF. Written as DNA, the CDR3 is TGCGCCAGCAGCCTTTGGAGCGGGACGAGTGAGCAGTTCTTC.

The chain carries TRBV28 and TRBJ1-5, with TRBD1 matching 7 bases. Germline lookup yields CDR1 MDHEN and CDR2 SYDVKM. After removal of 5 bases from V and 5 bases from J, the junction contained 12 bases not matched to a gene. CDR3 length: 16 amino acids. The CDR3 DNA follows: TGTGCCAGCAGTACAAACCGGGACAGTCGTTATCAGCCCCAGCATTTT. Residues: CASSTNRDSRYQPQHF.

This chain uses TRBV28 with TRBJ2-7, with 9 bases fitting TRBD1. Germline V CDR1 and CDR2: MDHEN, SYDVKM. V lost 5 bases and J lost 6; bases outside the gene matches: 11. CDR3 length: 15 amino acids. CDR3 protein: CASSTPRTGVGEQYF. In DNA form, the CDR3 reads TGTGCCAGCAGTACTCCTCGGACAGGGGTTGGCGAGCAGTACTTC.

This clone was detected once. This chain connects TRBV6-1 to TRBJ1-5; a possible D gene is TRBD1 (6 bases). Trimming took off 6 bases at V and 6 bases at J, with 18 bases between the two ends. This CDR3 spans 15 amino acids. CDR1 is MNHNS, CDR2 SASEGT, per germline. The CDR3 reads CASSALGSGAQPQHF. In DNA, the CDR3 is TGTGCCAGCAGCGCGCTAGGGTCAGGGGCTCAGCCCCAGCATTTT.